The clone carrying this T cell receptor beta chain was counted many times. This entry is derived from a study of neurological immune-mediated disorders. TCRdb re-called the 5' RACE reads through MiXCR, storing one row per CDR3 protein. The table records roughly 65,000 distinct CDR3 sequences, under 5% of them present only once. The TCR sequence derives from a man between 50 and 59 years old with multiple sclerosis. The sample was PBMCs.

The CDR3 loop is CASEGGLAGATGPDTQYF. DNA of the CDR3: TGTGCCAGCGAGGGGGGGCTAGCGGGGGCCACGGGCCCAGATACGCAGTATTTT. The chain uses TRBV28 and TRBJ2-3; TRBD2 matches at 10 bases. The trim removed 8 bases at V and 4 bases at J, leaving 18 bases unmatched. Germline values: CDR1 MDHEN, CDR2 SYDVKM. The CDR3 runs 18 residues.